This is a list of T cell receptor beta chains from one sample in a study of CD8 T cells in ankylosing spondylitis. TCRdb fed the 5' RACE reads into MiXCR, producing one record per CDR3 protein. The data show some 800,000 distinct CDR3 sequences, about an eighth seen once. Sequenced: blood, either unsorted or a sorted T cell fraction (not recorded which). These receptors all stem from a male donor with ankylosing spondylitis. Both conserved end residues are trimmed from each CDR3. Each record gives: J gene, D gene, V gene, clone size, CDR3 protein. A D gene is named only where the DNA matches it firmly. A row's size may be missing; if present it is once, few, many or a size class.

j_gene: TRBJ1-1; d_gene: NA; v_gene: TRBV29-1; abundance: few; CDR3aa: SVAGTNTEAF
j_gene: TRBJ1-1; d_gene: NA; v_gene: TRBV10-3; abundance: few; CDR3aa: AISEKGRGTEAF
j_gene: TRBJ2-7; d_gene: TRBD2; v_gene: TRBV6-5; abundance: few; CDR3aa: ASGGRESYEQY
j_gene: TRBJ2-3; d_gene: NA; v_gene: TRBV20-1; abundance: NA; CDR3aa: SARDLRPRTDTQY
j_gene: TRBJ2-7; d_gene: NA; v_gene: TRBV5-1; abundance: few; CDR3aa: ASSFLRDSSYEQY
j_gene: TRBJ2-2; d_gene: NA; v_gene: TRBV24-1; abundance: once; CDR3aa: ATSGRGWAGEPF
j_gene: TRBJ2-1; d_gene: TRBD2; v_gene: TRBV4-3; abundance: many; CDR3aa: ASSQDPGGLAGAAEQF
j_gene: TRBJ1-2; d_gene: TRBD1; v_gene: TRBV5-1; abundance: few; CDR3aa: ASSRSTGEVGYT
j_gene: TRBJ2-1; d_gene: TRBD1; v_gene: TRBV10-3; abundance: many; CDR3aa: AVQGQGADGSYNEQF
j_gene: TRBJ2-7; d_gene: TRBD2; v_gene: TRBV7-2; abundance: many; CDR3aa: ASSYGLAGENSYEQY
j_gene: TRBJ2-5; d_gene: NA; v_gene: TRBV30; abundance: NA; CDR3aa: AWSDQTQY
j_gene: TRBJ1-2; d_gene: TRBD1; v_gene: TRBV25-1; abundance: few; CDR3aa: ASAQTGQYGYT
j_gene: TRBJ2-1; d_gene: NA; v_gene: TRBV5-1; abundance: NA; CDR3aa: ASRLEFWDEQF
j_gene: TRBJ2-1; d_gene: TRBD2; v_gene: TRBV11-3; abundance: few; CDR3aa: ASSPRGALYNEQF
j_gene: TRBJ1-5; d_gene: NA; v_gene: TRBV12-3/TRBV12-4; abundance: many; CDR3aa: ASSLAAGVSQPQH
j_gene: TRBJ1-2; d_gene: TRBD1; v_gene: TRBV7-2; abundance: few; CDR3aa: ASSPSRGPFYGYT
j_gene: TRBJ2-1; d_gene: TRBD2; v_gene: TRBV20-1; abundance: many; CDR3aa: SAEGVAGNSYNEQF
j_gene: TRBJ1-2; d_gene: TRBD1; v_gene: TRBV24-1; abundance: many; CDR3aa: ATSDLGQGDGYT
j_gene: TRBJ2-7; d_gene: NA; v_gene: TRBV5-6; abundance: once; CDR3aa: AINPGLAYEQY
j_gene: TRBJ2-1; d_gene: NA; v_gene: TRBV5-1; abundance: NA; CDR3aa: ASSWGEGLRNEQF
j_gene: TRBJ1-2; d_gene: NA; v_gene: TRBV10-3; abundance: NA; CDR3aa: AISGLRAGYGYT
j_gene: TRBJ2-3; d_gene: NA; v_gene: TRBV20-1; abundance: few; CDR3aa: SARLTGTDTQY
j_gene: TRBJ2-2; d_gene: TRBD2; v_gene: TRBV6-4; abundance: NA; CDR3aa: ASKREQNTGELF
j_gene: TRBJ1-1; d_gene: NA; v_gene: TRBV5-6; abundance: NA; CDR3aa: ASSKGQNTEAF
j_gene: TRBJ2-3; d_gene: NA; v_gene: TRBV20-1; abundance: NA; CDR3aa: SAKRGMDTQY
j_gene: TRBJ2-7; d_gene: NA; v_gene: TRBV25-1; abundance: NA; CDR3aa: ASSEVILGEQY
j_gene: TRBJ2-2; d_gene: NA; v_gene: TRBV15; abundance: NA; CDR3aa: ATSREPIGNTGELF
j_gene: TRBJ2-7; d_gene: NA; v_gene: TRBV12-3/TRBV12-4; abundance: many; CDR3aa: ASSRGSGSYEQY
j_gene: TRBJ2-7; d_gene: NA; v_gene: TRBV5-1; abundance: few; CDR3aa: ASSRGDRSYEQY
j_gene: TRBJ2-2; d_gene: NA; v_gene: TRBV10-3; abundance: few; CDR3aa: AIRRIAGELF
j_gene: TRBJ2-7; d_gene: TRBD1; v_gene: TRBV12-3/TRBV12-4; abundance: few; CDR3aa: ASSFPGQHYEQY
j_gene: TRBJ1-4; d_gene: TRBD1; v_gene: TRBV5-1; abundance: NA; CDR3aa: ASSLRGQGFEKLF
j_gene: TRBJ1-4; d_gene: NA; v_gene: TRBV15; abundance: few; CDR3aa: ATSRVPRDEKLF
j_gene: TRBJ2-2; d_gene: NA; v_gene: TRBV6-5; abundance: NA; CDR3aa: ASSSLTGRAMTGELF
j_gene: TRBJ2-3; d_gene: NA; v_gene: TRBV5-1; abundance: NA; CDR3aa: ASSLGSDSTDTQY
j_gene: TRBJ1-6; d_gene: NA; v_gene: TRBV20-1; abundance: few; CDR3aa: SADDRINSPLH
j_gene: TRBJ1-1; d_gene: TRBD1; v_gene: TRBV20-1; abundance: few; CDR3aa: SARDPGQGVREAF
j_gene: TRBJ1-2; d_gene: NA; v_gene: TRBV5-1; abundance: NA; CDR3aa: ASSLLPGEANYGYT
j_gene: TRBJ2-1; d_gene: TRBD2; v_gene: TRBV5-4; abundance: NA; CDR3aa: ASSFGTSGPNEQF
j_gene: TRBJ1-4; d_gene: NA; v_gene: TRBV20-1; abundance: once; CDR3aa: SAHSSPEKLF
j_gene: TRBJ2-1; d_gene: TRBD2; v_gene: TRBV11-2; abundance: many; CDR3aa: ASSLVAGAFGEQF
j_gene: TRBJ1-5; d_gene: NA; v_gene: TRBV9; abundance: NA; CDR3aa: ASSPDIRSNGQPQH
j_gene: TRBJ2-3; d_gene: TRBD2; v_gene: TRBV15; abundance: NA; CDR3aa: ATSTNSGRAKDTQY
j_gene: TRBJ2-3; d_gene: NA; v_gene: TRBV27; abundance: few; CDR3aa: ASSFGQPTDTQY
j_gene: TRBJ1-3; d_gene: NA; v_gene: TRBV27; abundance: NA; CDR3aa: ASSFSNSGNTIY
j_gene: TRBJ2-2; d_gene: NA; v_gene: TRBV5-6; abundance: NA; CDR3aa: ASGPGPLSGELF
j_gene: TRBJ2-7; d_gene: NA; v_gene: TRBV5-1; abundance: few; CDR3aa: ASSLGMSGEQY
j_gene: TRBJ2-3; d_gene: NA; v_gene: TRBV11-2; abundance: NA; CDR3aa: ASSLSRGTQY
j_gene: TRBJ2-3; d_gene: TRBD1; v_gene: TRBV20-1; abundance: many; CDR3aa: GTGLKDTQY
j_gene: TRBJ1-1; d_gene: TRBD1; v_gene: TRBV7-9; abundance: few; CDR3aa: ASSLLQTGEAF